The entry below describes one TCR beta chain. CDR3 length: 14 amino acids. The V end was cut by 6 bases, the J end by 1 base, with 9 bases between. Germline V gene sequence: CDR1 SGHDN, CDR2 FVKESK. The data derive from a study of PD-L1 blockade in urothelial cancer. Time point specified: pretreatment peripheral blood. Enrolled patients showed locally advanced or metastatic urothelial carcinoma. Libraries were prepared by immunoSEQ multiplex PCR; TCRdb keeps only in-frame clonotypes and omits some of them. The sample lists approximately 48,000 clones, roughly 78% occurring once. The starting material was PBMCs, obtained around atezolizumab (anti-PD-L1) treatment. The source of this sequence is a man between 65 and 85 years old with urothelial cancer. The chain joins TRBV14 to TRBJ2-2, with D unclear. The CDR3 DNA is TGTGCCAGCAGTCCCGAGCTGAACACCGGGGAGCTGTTTTTT. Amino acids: CASSPELNTGELFF.